This is a list of T cell receptor beta chains from one sample in a study of blood T cell repertoires in COVID-19. TCRdb keeps only in-frame clones here, not all; method: immunoSEQ multiplex PCR. Here the sample spans about 300,000 clones, roughly 88% being singletons. Sequences were obtained from peripheral blood. Receptors originate from a woman aged 45 to 65 with acute or convalescent COVID-19. The CDR3 runs from the conserved cysteine through the conserved F or W. The D gene is left open where the match is weak. For some rows the clone size is stated as once, few or many, or as a class when expanded; others skip it.

d_call j_call v_call clone_size cdr3_aa cdr3_nt
. TRBJ1-1 TRBV12-3/TRBV12-4 . CATIGQLNTEAFF TGTGCCACTATAGGACAGCTGAACACTGAAGCTTTCTTT
. TRBJ1-1 TRBV10-3 . CAISASVSEAFF TGTGCCATCAGTGCGTCGGTTAGTGAAGCTTTCTTT
. TRBJ2-7 TRBV28 . CASKAQGYEQYF TGTGCCAGCAAAGCACAGGGATACGAGCAGTACTTC
. TRBJ2-3 TRBV11-2 . CASSLGLAPRTDTQYF TGTGCCAGCAGCTTAGGGCTAGCCCCGCGCACAGATACGCAGTATTTT
TRBD1 TRBJ2-7 TRBV24-1 once CATSDHRTGCPYEQYF TGTGCCACCAGTGACCACAGGACAGGGTGTCCCTACGAGCAGTACTTC
TRBD1 TRBJ1-1 TRBV19 . CASSLDREGVNTEVFF TGTGCCAGTAGCCTGGACAGGGAGGGCGTGAACACTGAAGTTTTCTTT
. TRBJ2-2 TRBV30 . CAWSRGSNTGELFF TGTGCCTGGAGTAGGGGATCTAACACCGGGGAGCTGTTTTTT
. TRBJ1-1 TRBV5-4 . CASSFGGNTEAFF TGTGCCAGCAGCTTTGGAGGGAACACTGAAGCTTTCTTT
. TRBJ2-5 TRBV7-9 . CASSLSREQETQYF TGTGCCAGCAGCTTGTCTAGAGAGCAAGAGACCCAGTACTTC
TRBD1 TRBJ1-5 TRBV27 . CASSRKPPGQGRFNQPQHF TGTGCCAGCAGTCGAAAACCCCCGGGACAGGGCCGTTTCAATCAGCCCCAGCATTTT
. TRBJ1-3 TRBV30 . CAWDAGYSGNTIYF TGTGCCTGGGATGCAGGGTACTCCGGAAACACCATATATTTT
TRBD2 TRBJ2-7 TRBV30 . CAWSVLGGLRAYEQYF TGTGCCTGGAGTGTACTCGGGGGACTACGAGCCTACGAGCAGTACTTC
. TRBJ2-7 TRBV7-9 . CASSDRQYYEQYF TGTGCCAGCAGCGATCGACAGTACTACGAGCAGTACTTC
TRBD1 TRBJ2-7 TRBV29-1 few CSVLPWQGAGEQYF TGCAGCGTTCTCCCTTGGCAGGGGGCCGGGGAGCAGTACTTC
. TRBJ1-5 TRBV10-3 . CATRGGRDQPQHF TGTGCCACCCGGGGGGGGCGAGATCAGCCCCAGCATTTT
TRBD1 TRBJ2-1 TRBV5-8 . CASSPGTDLSYNEQFF TGTGCCAGCAGCCCCGGGACAGACCTCTCCTACAATGAGCAGTTCTTC
. TRBJ2-3 TRBV24-1 few CATSVSAGSGDTQYF TGTGCCACCAGTGTCTCGGCGGGAAGTGGAGATACGCAGTATTTT
TRBD2 TRBJ2-7 TRBV27 . CASSELAAYEQYF TGTGCCAGCAGTGAACTAGCGGCCTACGAGCAGTACTTC
. TRBJ2-7 TRBV27 . CASSSQPTRDISYEQYF TGTGCCAGCAGTTCCCAACCAACCCGGGACATCTCCTACGAGCAGTACTTC
TRBD2 TRBJ2-7 TRBV6-6 . CASSPPGREAYEQYF TGTGCCAGCAGTCCGCCGGGGCGGGAGGCCTACGAGCAGTACTTC
TRBD1 TRBJ2-7 TRBV30 . CAWDGTGSYEQYF TGTGCCTGGGACGGGACAGGGTCCTACGAGCAGTACTTC
TRBD2 TRBJ2-7 TRBV19 many CASSITSGTYEQYF TGTGCCAGTAGTATTACTAGCGGGACCTACGAGCAGTACTTC
TRBD2 TRBJ2-1 TRBV19 few CASSIGLADNEQFF TGTGCCAGTAGTATCGGTCTAGCGGACAATGAGCAGTTCTTC
TRBD2 TRBJ2-2 TRBV5-8 few CASSPRLAGGIGELFF TGTGCCAGCAGCCCACGACTAGCGGGAGGAATCGGGGAGCTGTTTTTT
TRBD1 TRBJ2-5 TRBV5-1 once CASSGTGGPGETQYF TGCGCCAGCAGCGGTACAGGGGGCCCGGGGGAGACCCAGTACTTC
. TRBJ1-2 TRBV5-1 . CASSLSSAGAANYGYTF TGCGCCAGCAGCTTAAGTTCGGCAGGGGCAGCTAACTATGGCTACACCTTC
TRBD1 TRBJ1-1 TRBV12-3/TRBV12-4 once CASSRDRVTEAFF TGTGCCAGCAGTAGGGACAGGGTCACTGAAGCTTTCTTT
TRBD1 TRBJ1-1 TRBV10-2 . CASSDLDREVTEAFF TGCGCCAGCAGTGACCTTGACAGGGAGGTTACTGAAGCTTTCTTT
TRBD2 TRBJ2-3 TRBV11-3 . CASSLGGSDTQYF TGTGCCAGCAGCTTGGGGGGGTCAGATACGCAGTATTTT
. TRBJ1-5 TRBV4-3 . CASSQDPGQTQHF TGCGCCAGCAGCCAAGACCCAGGACAGACCCAGCATTTT
. TRBJ1-1 TRBV5-4 . CASSYEQGRNTEAFF TGTGCCAGCAGCTACGAACAGGGTAGGAACACTGAAGCTTTCTTT
TRBD1 TRBJ2-1 TRBV6-1 . CASSETGVYNEQFF TGTGCCAGCAGTGAAACAGGGGTTTACAATGAGCAGTTCTTC
. TRBJ1-1 TRBV7-9 once CASSLKGGGNTEAFF TGTGCCAGCAGCTTGAAGGGCGGGGGGAACACTGAAGCTTTCTTT
TRBD2 TRBJ2-7 TRBV10-2 once CASLGASGNAQYF TGCGCCAGTCTTGGGGCTAGCGGGAACGCGCAGTACTTC
TRBD1 TRBJ1-4 TRBV24-1 . CATSDRTGNNEKLFF TGTGCCACCAGTGACCGGACAGGCAATAATGAAAAACTGTTTTTT
. TRBJ1-6 TRBV18 . CASSPLARTENSPLHF TGTGCCAGCTCACCTCTCGCGCGAACGGAGAATTCACCCCTCCACTTT
. TRBJ1-6 TRBV6-1 once CASSEVVYSPLHF TGTGCCAGCAGTGAAGTAGTGTATTCACCCCTCCACTTT
TRBD1 TRBJ1-5 TRBV28 . CASRLTGQGGGQPQHF TGTGCCAGCAGACTCACCGGACAGGGTGGTGGGCAGCCCCAGCATTTT
TRBD1 TRBJ2-3 TRBV5-8 . CASSLGTGGADTQYF TGTGCCAGCAGCTTGGGAACAGGGGGCGCAGATACGCAGTATTTT
. TRBJ2-7 TRBV5-1 . CASSLEGQSYEQYF TGCGCCAGCAGCTTGGAAGGACAGAGCTACGAGCAGTACTTC
TRBD1 TRBJ2-5 TRBV27 . CASSLQGAGETQYF TGTGCCAGCAGCTTACAGGGGGCGGGAGAGACCCAGTACTTC
TRBD2 TRBJ2-5 TRBV7-2 . CASSLAGLAGGGQTQYF TGTGCCAGCAGCTTAGCGGGACTAGCCGGAGGGGGGCAGACCCAGTACTTC
TRBD1 TRBJ2-5 TRBV18 . CASSHWTGFETQYF TGTGCCAGCTCCCACTGGACAGGCTTCGAGACCCAGTACTTC
. TRBJ1-3 TRBV24-1 . CATSDGTSSGNTIYF TGTGCCACCAGTGATGGGACAAGCTCTGGAAACACCATATATTTT
TRBD1 TRBJ1-4 TRBV5-1 . CASSPGTGGINEKLFF TGCGCCAGCAGCCCCGGGACAGGGGGTATTAATGAAAAACTGTTTTTT
. TRBJ1-2 TRBV28 . CASRVDRGYYGYTF TGTGCCAGCAGAGTCGACAGAGGATACTATGGCTACACCTTC
. TRBJ2-7 TRBV9 once CASSVASGRSYEQYF TGTGCCAGCAGCGTAGCGAGCGGAAGATCCTACGAGCAGTACTTC
. TRBJ2-5 TRBV5-1 . CASSILGASQETQYF TGCGCCAGCAGCATCCTGGGGGCCAGCCAAGAGACCCAGTACTTC
TRBD2 TRBJ2-1 TRBV24-1 . CATSDLHGTSGRHNEQFF TGTGCCACCAGTGATTTGCACGGGACTAGCGGGAGGCATAATGAGCAGTTCTTC
TRBD2 TRBJ2-3 TRBV7-2 . CASSSDRASGSWSDTQYF TGTGCCAGCAGCTCAGATCGGGCTAGCGGGAGTTGGTCAGATACGCAGTATTTT
TRBD2 TRBJ2-3 TRBV24-1 . CATSDNRLAGPDTQYF TGTGCCACCAGTGATAACCGACTAGCGGGACCAGATACGCAGTATTTT
. TRBJ1-5 TRBV19 . CASSIRQGMSGQPQHF TGTGCCAGTAGTATCCGCCAGGGGATGTCGGGTCAGCCCCAGCATTTT
. TRBJ2-3 TRBV11-3 . CASSGGDTQYF TGTGCCAGCAGCGGCGGGGATACGCAGTATTTT
. TRBJ1-5 TRBV19 . CASSRASNQPQHF TGTGCCAGTAGTAGGGCTAGCAATCAGCCCCAGCATTTT
. TRBJ1-2 TRBV18 . CASSREQGHGGYTF TGTGCCAGCTCCCGAGAACAGGGCCACGGGGGCTACACCTTC
TRBD1 TRBJ1-1 TRBV9 . CASSSRQGSTEAFF TGTGCCAGCAGCTCAAGACAGGGCTCCACTGAAGCTTTCTTT
TRBD1 TRBJ1-6 TRBV28 . CASSFGTGPSPLHF TGTGCCAGCAGTTTTGGGACAGGACCTTCACCCCTCCACTTT
. TRBJ2-1 TRBV6-5 . CASSYLGGGGHNEQFF TGTGCCAGCAGTTACTTAGGGGGGGGCGGCCACAATGAGCAGTTCTTC
. TRBJ1-6 TRBV30 . CAWSPAGGGSPLHF TGTGCCTGGAGTCCGGCAGGTGGGGGGTCACCCCTCCACTTT